These 32 T cell receptor beta chains came from one sample sequenced in a study of blood T cell repertoires in COVID-19. This table comes from immunoSEQ multiplex PCR, and its TCRdb copy is limited to in-frame clones, with some not included. The sample has about 150,000 clones; about 83% are singletons. The specimen was peripheral blood. These receptors all come from a woman aged 55-75 years with COVID-19, enrolled during active disease.

This sequence joins TRBV19 and TRBJ2-1; no clear D gene. The CDR3 extends over 16 amino acids. CDR1 LNHDA and CDR2 SQIVND come from the germline V gene (reference sequence). Trimming stripped 5 bases from V and 0 bases from J, with 14 bases between. The CDR3 sequence: CASSFLSAPSYNEQFF. The CDR3 DNA reads TGTGCCAGTAGTTTTCTCAGTGCCCCCTCCTACAATGAGCAGTTCTTC.

The rearrangement links TRBV4-1 to TRBJ2-7; possible D gene TRBD1, 5 bases. V shed 7 bases and J shed 0 bases, with 19 bases lying between them. Germline V lookup: CDR1 MGHRA, CDR2 YSYEKL. The CDR3 runs to 16 residues. The CDR3 coding sequence is TGCGCCAGCAAAAAAGGGGAAGGGCCGAGCTCCTACGAGCAGTACTTC. Translating gives CASKKGEGPSSYEQYF.

The genes are TRBV6-5 and TRBJ1-2; D is possibly TRBD1 (6 bases). The CDR3 is 15 amino acids. Germline CDR1 is MNHEY and CDR2 is SVGAGI. V lost 6 bases and J lost 0, with 14 bases in between. The CDR3, as DNA: TGTGCCAGCAGAGAGGGGGTGGGCGCTAACTATGGCTACACCTTC. Amino acids: CASREGVGANYGYTF.

The J gene is TRBJ1-6, the V gene TRBV7-2; no definite D call. This CDR3 contains 14 residues. V was cut by 3 bases and J by 5 bases, with 8 bases left in between. Germline lookup yields CDR1 SGHTA and CDR2 FQGNSA. The chain's CDR3 is CASSLTLNNSPLHF. CDR3 DNA: TGTGCCAGCAGCTTGACACTGAATAATTCACCCCTCCACTTT. Using reference TRBV7-2 and TRBJ1-6 for the parts outside the CDR3, the full variable domain is GAGVSQSPSNKVTEKGKDVELRCDPISGHTALYWYRQSLGQGLEFLIYFQGNSAPDKSGLPSDRFSAERTGGSVSTLTIQRTQQEDSAVYLCASSLTLNNSPLHFGNGTRLTVT.

The chain is built from TRBV14 and TRBJ1-2; D not certain. V shed 4 bases and J shed 7 bases, with 13 bases lying between them. The CDR3 consists of 13 residues. Germline CDR1 reads SGHDN; CDR2 reads FVKESK. CDR3 bases: TGTGCCAGCAGCCTCCGAGTCTTGCGTGGCTACACCTTC. Amino acid sequence: CASSLRVLRGYTF. The full variable domain, rest sourced from reference TRBV14 and TRBJ1-2, is EAGVTQFPSHSVIEKGQTVTLRCDPISGHDNLYWYRRVMGKEIKFLLHFVKESKQDESGMPNNRFLAERTGGTYSTLKVQPAELEDSGVYFCASSLRVLRGYTFGSGTRLTVV.

The chain is built from TRBV5-1 and TRBJ2-1; TRBD2 aligns across 9 bases. The germline V gene encodes CDR1 SGHRS and CDR2 YFSETQ. Trimming cost V 1 base and J 7 bases; bases outside gene matches: 3. CDR3 length: 14 amino acids. The CDR3 DNA reads as TGCGCCAGCAGCTTGACTAGCGGGCAGAATGAGCAGTTCTTC. Amino acid sequence: CASSLTSGQNEQFF. The whole variable domain, filled in from reference TRBV5-1 and TRBJ2-1, reads KAGVTQTPRYLIKTRGQQVTLSCSPISGHRSVSWYQQTPGQGLQFLFEYFSETQRNKGNFPGRFSGRQFSNSRSEMNVSTLELGDSALYLCASSLTSGQNEQFFGPGTRLTVL.

V is TRBV7-3 and J is TRBJ2-1, with D tentatively TRBD1 (6 bases). Trimming cost V 5 bases and J 10 bases, with 18 bases left between them. In germline, CDR1 is SGHTA, CDR2 FQGTGA. This CDR3 spans 14 amino acids. The CDR3 nucleotides read TGTGCCAGCAGCCCCAGGCCAGGGGTTAGGGAGCAGTTCTTC. This translates into CASSPRPGVREQFF.

The chain has TRBV5-5 and TRBJ1-2, with 7 positions matching TRBD1. Looked up from germline, CDR1 is SGHKS and CDR2 is YYEKEE (reference sequence). Trimming took 0 bases from V and 8 from J; bases not matched to a gene: 10. The CDR3 consists of 15 residues. The CDR3 region is CASSLDRGRESGYTF. As DNA, the CDR3 is TGTGCCAGCAGCTTGGACAGGGGAAGGGAATCCGGCTACACCTTC.

The V call is TRBV6-6, the J call TRBJ1-2; D unclear. The V end lost 6 bases, the J end lost 4 bases, and 3 bases lay between the germline ends. The CDR3 spans 10 residues. The V gene's germline CDR1 is MNHNY and CDR2 SVGAGI (reference sequence). The CDR3 sequence: CASRSYGYTF. CDR3 nucleotides: TGTGCCAGCAGGAGCTATGGCTACACCTTC.

This rearrangement joins TRBV5-5 to TRBJ2-4, with TRBD1 matching 11 bases. This CDR3 has 16 amino acids. The junction had 6 bases not matched to a gene; V was cut back by 0 bases and J by 7 bases. CDR1 SGHKS and CDR2 YYEKEE come from the germline V gene (reference sequence). In DNA form, the CDR3 reads TGTGCCAGCAGCTTGGCCCCGGGACAGGGGGGGAACATTCAGTACTTC. Translation gives CASSLAPGQGGNIQYF. Using reference TRBV5-5 and TRBJ2-4 for the parts outside the CDR3, the full variable domain is DAGVTQSPTHLIKTRGQQVTLRCSPISGHKSVSWYQQVLGQGPQFIFQYYEKEERGRGNFPDRFSARQFPNYSSELNVNALLLGDSALYLCASSLAPGQGGNIQYFGAGTRLSVL.

The chain recombines TRBV5-4 with TRBJ1-6; 8 nucleotides agree with TRBD1. The CDR3 has 15 amino acids. V lost 0 bases to trimming and J lost 8 bases; unmatched junction nucleotides: 4. CDR1 SGHNT and CDR2 YYREEE come from the germline V gene (reference sequence). CDR3 coding DNA: TGTGCCAGCAGCTTGGCGGGACAGGCTGATTCACCCCTCCACTTT. Protein sequence: CASSLAGQADSPLHF. Looking up the rest from reference TRBV5-4 and TRBJ1-6 gives the full variable domain: ETGVTQSPTHLIKTRGQQVTLRCSSQSGHNTVSWYQQALGQGPQFIFQYYREEENGRGNFPPRFSGLQFPNYSSELNVNALELDDSALYLCASSLAGQADSPLHFGNGTRLTVT.

The V and J genes are TRBV3-1 (or the pseudogene TRBV3-2) and TRBJ1-3, with D uncertain. Germline loops: CDR1 LGHDT, CDR2 YNNKEL (reference sequence). V was shortened by 1 base and J by 0 bases, with 10 bases between the two germline ends. This CDR3 has 16 amino acids. The CDR3 nucleotides are TGTGCCAGCAGCCAAGGTCGGGGTCTCTCTGGAAACACCATATATTTT. It specifies CASSQGRGLSGNTIYF.

This chain links TRBV7-3 with TRBJ2-1, with a weak D call TRBD1 (7 bases). Trimming took off 3 bases at V and 6 bases at J, with 15 bases between the two ends. The germline V gene has CDR1 SGHTA and CDR2 FQGTGA. The CDR3 covers 15 residues. CDR3 loop: CASSFQGGAGNEQFF. DNA of the CDR3: TGTGCCAGCAGCTTTCAGGGGGGCGCCGGCAATGAGCAGTTCTTC. The whole variable domain, remainder taken from reference TRBV7-3 and TRBJ2-1, is GAGVSQTPSNKVTEKGKYVELRCDPISGHTALYWYRQSLGQGPEFLIYFQGTGAADDSGLPNDRFFAVRPEGSVSTLKIQRTERGDSAVYLCASSFQGGAGNEQFFGPGTRLTVL.

The rearrangement links TRBV5-6 to TRBJ1-5; D is possibly TRBD1 (5 bases). Trimming left V 0 bases short and J 1 base short, with 14 bases between. Per the germline V gene, CDR1 is SGHDT and CDR2 is YYEEEE. The CDR3 covers 17 residues. For the CDR3, the DNA is TGTGCCAGCAGCTTGGGGACCCAGGGAATGAGCAATCAGCCCCAGCATTTT. Protein product: CASSLGTQGMSNQPQHF.

V and J are TRBV6-2 or TRBV6-3 and TRBJ1-1, with 9 bases aligning to TRBD1. This CDR3 is 14 amino acids long. CDR1 and CDR2 from the germline V gene are MNHEY and SVGEGT. V was pared by 5 bases and J by 8 bases, with 9 bases of the junction left unmatched. DNA for the CDR3: TGTGCCAGCAGTACACAGGGGGCGCTTACGGAAGCTTTCTTT. Residues: CASSTQGALTEAFF.

This clone showed up just once. The chain has TRBV5-1 and TRBJ1-1, with D tentatively TRBD1 (6 bases). CDR3 length: 12 residues. V lost 5 bases and J lost 3, with 8 bases in between. CDR1 SGHRS and CDR2 YFSETQ come from the germline V gene. CDR3 in amino acids: CASRTGYTEAFF. The CDR3 DNA follows: TGCGCCAGCAGAACAGGGTACACTGAAGCTTTCTTT.

CDR3 amino acids: CASSAVGLPAEAFF. The DNA of the CDR3 is TGTGCCAGTAGTGCCGTCGGACTGCCCGCTGAAGCTTTCTTT. The gene calls are TRBV19 and TRBJ1-1; no clear D gene. CDR3 length: 14 amino acids. V lost 5 bases and J lost 6, with 16 bases in between. Germline V CDR1 and CDR2: LNHDA, SQIVND (reference sequence).

J is TRBJ1-3 and V is TRBV30; D unclear. Germline V gene data show CDR1 as GTSNPN and CDR2 as SVGIG (reference sequence). The CDR3 sequence is 14 residues long. Trimming left V 5 bases short and J 0 bases short, with 11 bases between. CDR3 nucleotides: TGTGCCTGGTGGTCGGTCCGCTCTGGAAACACCATATATTTT. Amino acid sequence: CAWWSVRSGNTIYF. Using reference TRBV30 and TRBJ1-3 for the parts outside the CDR3, the full variable domain is SQTIHQWPATLVQPVGSPLSLECTVEGTSNPNLYWYRQAAGRGLQLLFYSVGIGQISSEVPQNLSASRPQDRQFILSSKKLLLSDSGFYLCAWWSVRSGNTIYFGEGSWLTVV.

The chain employs TRBV6-5 and TRBJ1-1; no clear D gene. The germline gives CDR1 MNHEY, CDR2 SVGAGI. The V end lost 7 bases, the J end lost 1 base, and 13 bases lay between the germline ends. The CDR3 loop spans 14 amino acids. The CDR3 coding sequence is TGTGCCAGCACATTCGGGGTCCCGAACACTGAAGCTTTCTTT. The encoded protein is CASTFGVPNTEAFF.

This chain connects TRBV9 to TRBJ2-5, with 10 bases identical to TRBD2. V was pared by 6 bases and J by 0 bases, with 8 bases of the junction left unmatched. CDR1 and CDR2 from the germline V gene are SGDLS and YYNGEE. The CDR3 runs to 16 residues. This CDR3 is CASNPSGGLYQETQYF. The CDR3 region has the DNA TGTGCCAGCAACCCTAGCGGGGGTTTGTACCAAGAGACCCAGTACTTC.

The chain is built from TRBV29-1 and TRBJ1-2; D not certain. Trimming stripped 7 bases from V and 8 bases from J, with 11 bases between. CDR3 size: 10 residues. In germline, CDR1 is SQVTM, CDR2 ANQGSEA. CDR3 loop: CSATTRGYTF. Here the CDR3 DNA reads TGCAGCGCCACAACGAGGGGCTACACCTTC.

V gene TRBV6-5 combines with J gene TRBJ2-6, with D uncertain. The CDR3 length is 14 residues. The V gene lost 7 bases and the J gene lost 4 bases, with 11 bases spanning the gap. CDR1 and CDR2 (germline): MNHEY, SVGAGI. DNA for the CDR3: TGTGCCAGCATCCGTGAGTCCGGGGCCAACGTCCTGACTTTC. Amino acid sequence: CASIRESGANVLTF.

The chain uses TRBV5-1 and TRBJ2-4, with 8 nucleotides matching TRBD2. The V gene's germline CDR1 is SGHRS and CDR2 YFSETQ. CDR3 length: 17 amino acids. V gave up 4 bases and J gave up 0 bases; unmatched junction bases: 9. CDR3 amino acids: CASSPGAGGLAKNIQYF. DNA of the CDR3: TGCGCCAGCAGCCCCGGGGCGGGGGGCCTAGCCAAAAACATTCAGTACTTC.

CDR3: CASSSLGTSGWTGELFF. CDR3 nucleotides: TGTGCCAGCAGCTCCCTCGGAACTAGCGGCTGGACGGGGGAGCTGTTTTTT. The J gene is TRBJ2-2, the V gene TRBV3-1 (or the pseudogene TRBV3-2); 8 bases align to TRBD2. V gave up 5 bases and J gave up 8 bases; unmatched junction bases: 16. CDR3 length equals 17 residues. Per germline, CDR1 LGHDT and CDR2 YNNKEL (reference sequence).

The V and J genes are TRBV2 and TRBJ1-4, with 9 bases lining up with TRBD1. The ends lost 6 bases at V and 3 bases at J; junction bases unmatched: 2. The CDR3 runs 14 residues. Per germline, CDR1 SNHLY and CDR2 FYNNEI. CDR3 sequence reads: CASSWTGANEKLFF. In nucleotides, the CDR3 is TGTGCCAGCAGCTGGACAGGGGCTAATGAAAAACTGTTTTTT.

The chain recombines TRBV9 with TRBJ2-5; possible D gene TRBD1, 6 bases. The germline V gene encodes CDR1 SGDLS and CDR2 YYNGEE. The V and J ends lost 0 bases and 7 bases respectively, with 16 bases between them. This CDR3 is 15 amino acids long. CDR3 sequence: CASSVGDTAVGTQYF. As DNA, the CDR3 is TGTGCCAGCAGCGTAGGGGACACGGCCGTAGGGACCCAGTACTTC.

V is TRBV12-5 and J is TRBJ1-4, with a tentative D call TRBD1 (5 bases). The V and J ends lost 0 bases and 5 bases respectively, with 13 bases between them. The V gene's germline CDR1 is LGHNT and CDR2 FRNRAP. The CDR3 has 16 amino acids. CDR3 sequence reads: CASGLVLRQQNEKLFF. CDR3 DNA: TGTGCTAGTGGTTTGGTACTGAGACAGCAAAATGAAAAACTGTTTTTT.

This clone was observed once. The V and J genes are TRBV5-1 and TRBJ1-4; D is unclear. The V and J ends lost 1 base and 5 bases respectively, with 6 bases between them. Germline assignment: CDR1 SGHRS and CDR2 YFSETQ. This CDR3 region has 13 residues. The CDR3 loop is CASSLFQNEKLFF. As DNA, the CDR3 is TGCGCCAGCAGCTTGTTCCAGAATGAAAAACTGTTTTTT. Using reference TRBV5-1 and TRBJ1-4 for the parts outside the CDR3, the full variable domain is KAGVTQTPRYLIKTRGQQVTLSCSPISGHRSVSWYQQTPGQGLQFLFEYFSETQRNKGNFPGRFSGRQFSNSRSEMNVSTLELGDSALYLCASSLFQNEKLFFGSGTQLSVL.

This sequence joins TRBV18 and TRBJ2-1; TRBD2 matches at 9 bases. The germline CDR1 and CDR2 sequences are KGHSH and LQKENI. Losses at the gene ends were 1 base for V and 8 bases for J; bases not matched to a gene: 6. This CDR3 is built from 15 residues. DNA for the CDR3: TGTGCCAGCTCACCACTAGCGGGAGTGAATCATGAGCAGTTCTTC. Its translation: CASSPLAGVNHEQFF.

This clone has only a few counts. The J gene is TRBJ1-2, the V gene TRBV5-1; 8 positions agree with TRBD1. The CDR3 runs to 13 residues. V shed 4 bases and J 4 bases; nucleotides not matched to a gene: 3. Germline V CDR1 and CDR2: SGHRS, YFSETQ. CDR3 in DNA: TGCGCCAGCAGCCCAGGACAGGGCTATGGCTACACCTTC. Amino acid sequence: CASSPGQGYGYTF.

V is TRBV5-6 and J is TRBJ1-1, with a weak D call TRBD1 (6 bases). This CDR3 is 16 amino acids long. Looked up from germline, CDR1 is SGHDT and CDR2 is YYEEEE. V was shortened by 4 bases and J by 0 bases, with 16 bases between the two germline ends. CDR3 coding DNA: TGTGCCAGCAGCCCGCTGGACAGAAGGATGAACACTGAAGCTTTCTTT. This sequence encodes CASSPLDRRMNTEAFF.

The chain carries TRBV6-4 and TRBJ1-4; weak D call: TRBD1 (6 bases). Germline CDR1 is MRHNA and CDR2 is SNTAGT. With 0 bases removed from V and 8 bases from J, the gap between germline ends came to 10 bases. The CDR3 loop spans 14 amino acids. Here the CDR3 reads CASSDSPGDEKLFF. DNA of the CDR3: TGTGCCAGCAGTGACTCACCAGGGGACGAAAAACTGTTTTTT.